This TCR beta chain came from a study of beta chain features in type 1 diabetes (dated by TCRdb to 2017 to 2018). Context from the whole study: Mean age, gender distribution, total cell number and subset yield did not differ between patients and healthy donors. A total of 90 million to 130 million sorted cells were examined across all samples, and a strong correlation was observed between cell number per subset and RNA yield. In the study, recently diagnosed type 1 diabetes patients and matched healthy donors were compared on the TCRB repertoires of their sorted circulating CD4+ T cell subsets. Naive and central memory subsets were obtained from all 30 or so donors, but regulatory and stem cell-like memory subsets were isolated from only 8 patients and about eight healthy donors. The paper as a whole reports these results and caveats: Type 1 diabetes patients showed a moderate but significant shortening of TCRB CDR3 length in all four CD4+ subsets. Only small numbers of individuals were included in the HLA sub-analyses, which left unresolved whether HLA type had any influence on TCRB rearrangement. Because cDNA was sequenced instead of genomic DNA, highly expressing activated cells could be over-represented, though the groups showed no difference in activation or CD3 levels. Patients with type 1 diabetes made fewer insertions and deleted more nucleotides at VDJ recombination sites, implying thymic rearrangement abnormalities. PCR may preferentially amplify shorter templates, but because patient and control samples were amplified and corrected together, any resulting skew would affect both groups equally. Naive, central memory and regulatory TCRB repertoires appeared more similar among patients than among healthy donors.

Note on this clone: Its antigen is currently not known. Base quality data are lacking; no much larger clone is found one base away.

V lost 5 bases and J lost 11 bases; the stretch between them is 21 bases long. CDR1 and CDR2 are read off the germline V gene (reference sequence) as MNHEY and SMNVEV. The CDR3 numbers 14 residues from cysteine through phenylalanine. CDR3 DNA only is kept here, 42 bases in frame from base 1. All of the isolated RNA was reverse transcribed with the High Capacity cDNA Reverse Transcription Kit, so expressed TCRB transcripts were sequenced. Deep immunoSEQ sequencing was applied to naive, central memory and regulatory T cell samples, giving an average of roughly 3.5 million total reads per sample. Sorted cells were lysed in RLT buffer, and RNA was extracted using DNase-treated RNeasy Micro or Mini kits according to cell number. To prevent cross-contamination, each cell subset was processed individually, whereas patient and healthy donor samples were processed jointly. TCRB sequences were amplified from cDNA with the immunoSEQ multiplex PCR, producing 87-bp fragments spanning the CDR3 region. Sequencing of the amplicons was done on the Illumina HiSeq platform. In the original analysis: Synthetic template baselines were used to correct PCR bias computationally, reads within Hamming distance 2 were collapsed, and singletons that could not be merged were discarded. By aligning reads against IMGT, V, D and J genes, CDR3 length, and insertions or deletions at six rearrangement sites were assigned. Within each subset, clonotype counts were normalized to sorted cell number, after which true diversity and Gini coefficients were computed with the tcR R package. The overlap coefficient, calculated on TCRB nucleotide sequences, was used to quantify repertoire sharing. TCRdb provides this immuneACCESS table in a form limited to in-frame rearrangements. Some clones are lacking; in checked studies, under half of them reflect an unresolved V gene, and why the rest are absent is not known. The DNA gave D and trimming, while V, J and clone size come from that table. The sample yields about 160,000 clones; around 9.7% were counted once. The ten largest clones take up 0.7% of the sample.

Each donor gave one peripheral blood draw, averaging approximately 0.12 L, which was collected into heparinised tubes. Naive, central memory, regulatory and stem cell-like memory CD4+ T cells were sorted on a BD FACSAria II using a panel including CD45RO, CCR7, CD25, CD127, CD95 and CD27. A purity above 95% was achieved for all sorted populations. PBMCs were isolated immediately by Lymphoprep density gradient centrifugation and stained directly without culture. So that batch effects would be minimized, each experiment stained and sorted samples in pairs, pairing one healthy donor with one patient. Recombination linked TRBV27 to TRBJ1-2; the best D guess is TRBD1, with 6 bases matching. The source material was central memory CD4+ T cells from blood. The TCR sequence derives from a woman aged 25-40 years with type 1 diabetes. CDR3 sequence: CASSPSLDRPEYTF. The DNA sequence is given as TGTGCCAGCAGTCCCTCCCTCGACAGGCCTGAATACACCTTC.